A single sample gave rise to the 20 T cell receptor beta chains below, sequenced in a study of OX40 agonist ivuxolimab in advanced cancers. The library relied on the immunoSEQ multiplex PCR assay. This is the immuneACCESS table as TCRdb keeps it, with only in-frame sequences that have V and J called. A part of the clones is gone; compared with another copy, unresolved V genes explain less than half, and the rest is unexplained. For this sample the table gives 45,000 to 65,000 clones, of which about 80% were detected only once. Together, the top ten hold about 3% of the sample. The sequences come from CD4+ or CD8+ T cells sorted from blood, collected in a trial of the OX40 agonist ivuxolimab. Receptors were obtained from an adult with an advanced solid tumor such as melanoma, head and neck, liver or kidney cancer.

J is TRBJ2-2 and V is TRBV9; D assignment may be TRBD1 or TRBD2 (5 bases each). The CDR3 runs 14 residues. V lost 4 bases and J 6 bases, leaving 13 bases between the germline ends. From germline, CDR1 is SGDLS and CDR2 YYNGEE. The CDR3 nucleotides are TGTGCCAGCAGCCCCAGCCGAGGGGCCGGGGAGCTGTTTTTT. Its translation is CASSPSRGAGELFF.

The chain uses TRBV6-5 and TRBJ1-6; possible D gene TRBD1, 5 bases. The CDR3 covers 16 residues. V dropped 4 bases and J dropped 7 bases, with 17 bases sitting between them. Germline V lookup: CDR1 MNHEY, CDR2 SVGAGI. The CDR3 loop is CASSSTPRTPNSPLHF. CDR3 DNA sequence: TGTGCCAGCAGTTCGACCCCCCGGACACCGAATTCACCCCTCCACTTT.

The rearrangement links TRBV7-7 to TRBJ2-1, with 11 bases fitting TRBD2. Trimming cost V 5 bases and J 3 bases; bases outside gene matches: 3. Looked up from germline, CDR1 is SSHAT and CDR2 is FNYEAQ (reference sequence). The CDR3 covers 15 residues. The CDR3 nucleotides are TGTGCCAGCAGCCCCGGGACTAGCGGCTACAATGAGCAGTTCTTC. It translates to CASSPGTSGYNEQFF.

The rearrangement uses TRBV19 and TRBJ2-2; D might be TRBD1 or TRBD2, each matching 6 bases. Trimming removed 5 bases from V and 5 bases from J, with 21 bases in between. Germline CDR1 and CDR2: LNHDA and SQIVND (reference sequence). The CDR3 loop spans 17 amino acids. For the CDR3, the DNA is TGTGCCAGTAGTCCATACGGACCTGGGGGGCTGACCGGGGAGCTGTTTTTT. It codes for CASSPYGPGGLTGELFF. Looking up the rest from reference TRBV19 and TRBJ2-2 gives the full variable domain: DGGITQSPKYLFRKEGQNVTLSCEQNLNHDAMYWYRQDPGQGLRLIYYSQIVNDFQKGDIAEGYSVSREKKESFPLTVTSAQKNPTAFYLCASSPYGPGGLTGELFFGEGSRLTVL.

CDR3 residues: CASSPRPYEQYF. CDR3 bases: TGTGCCAGCAGCCCCCGCCCCTACGAGCAGTACTTC. The genes are TRBV7-9 and TRBJ2-7; no definite D call. The CDR3 contains 12 residues. V lost 5 bases to trimming and J lost 2 bases, with 7 bases between them. Germline assignment: CDR1 SEHNR and CDR2 FQNEAQ (reference sequence).

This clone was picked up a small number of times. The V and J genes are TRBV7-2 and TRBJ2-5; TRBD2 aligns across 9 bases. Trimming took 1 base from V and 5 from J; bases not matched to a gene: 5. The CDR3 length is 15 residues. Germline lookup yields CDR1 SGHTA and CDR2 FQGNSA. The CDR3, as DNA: TGTGCCAGCAGCTTAGGCGGGGGGGCCGGTGAGACCCAGTACTTC. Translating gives CASSLGGGAGETQYF.

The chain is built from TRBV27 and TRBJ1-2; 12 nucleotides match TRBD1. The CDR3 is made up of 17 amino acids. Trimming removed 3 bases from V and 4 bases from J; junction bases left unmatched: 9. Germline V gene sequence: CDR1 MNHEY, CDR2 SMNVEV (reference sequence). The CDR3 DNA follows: TGTGCCAGCAGTTTCCAGGGACAGGGGGCGTTCCGCTATGGCTACACCTTC. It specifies CASSFQGQGAFRYGYTF.

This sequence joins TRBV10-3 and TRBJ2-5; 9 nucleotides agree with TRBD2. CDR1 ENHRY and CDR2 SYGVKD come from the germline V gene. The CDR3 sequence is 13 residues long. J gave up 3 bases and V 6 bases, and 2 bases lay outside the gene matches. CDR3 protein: CAISPSGEETQYF. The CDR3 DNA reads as TGTGCCATCAGCCCTAGCGGGGAAGAGACCCAGTACTTC.

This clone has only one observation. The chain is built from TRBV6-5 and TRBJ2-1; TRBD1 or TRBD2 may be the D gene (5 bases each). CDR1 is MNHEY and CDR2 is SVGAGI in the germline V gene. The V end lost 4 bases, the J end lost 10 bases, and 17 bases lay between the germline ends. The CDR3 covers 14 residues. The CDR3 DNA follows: TGTGCCAGCAGTTTCCCGGGACCGACCGGGGAGCAGTTCTTC. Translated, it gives CASSFPGPTGEQFF.

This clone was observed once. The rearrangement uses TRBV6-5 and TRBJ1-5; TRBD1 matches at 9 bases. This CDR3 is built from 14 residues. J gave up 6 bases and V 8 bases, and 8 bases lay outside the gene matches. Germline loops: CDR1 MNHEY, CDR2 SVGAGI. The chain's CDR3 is CASQSTGGIQPQHF. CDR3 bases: TGTGCCAGCCAGTCAACAGGGGGCATTCAGCCCCAGCATTTT.

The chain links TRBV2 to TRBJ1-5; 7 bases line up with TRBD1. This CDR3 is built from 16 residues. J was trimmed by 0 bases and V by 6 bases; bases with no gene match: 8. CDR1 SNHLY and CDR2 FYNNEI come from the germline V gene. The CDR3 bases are TGTGCCAGCAGGGGAGGGACAGCTATTAGCAATCAGCCCCAGCATTTT. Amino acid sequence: CASRGGTAISNQPQHF.

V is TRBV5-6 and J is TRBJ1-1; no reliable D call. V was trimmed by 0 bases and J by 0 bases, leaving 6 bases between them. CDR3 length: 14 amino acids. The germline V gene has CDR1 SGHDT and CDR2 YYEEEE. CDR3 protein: CASSLETVNTEAFF. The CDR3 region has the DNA TGTGCCAGCAGCTTGGAGACGGTGAACACTGAAGCTTTCTTT.

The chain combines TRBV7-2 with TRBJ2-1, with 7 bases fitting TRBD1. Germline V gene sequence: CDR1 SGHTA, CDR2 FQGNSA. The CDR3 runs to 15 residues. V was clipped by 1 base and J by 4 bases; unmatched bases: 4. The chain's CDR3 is CASSLEQGSYNEQFF. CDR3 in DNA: TGTGCCAGCAGCTTAGAACAGGGGAGTTACAATGAGCAGTTCTTC.

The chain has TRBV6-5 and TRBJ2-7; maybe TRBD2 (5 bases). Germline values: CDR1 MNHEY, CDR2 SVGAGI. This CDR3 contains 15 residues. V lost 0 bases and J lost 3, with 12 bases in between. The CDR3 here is CASSYSRRAHYEQYF. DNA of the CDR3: TGTGCCAGCAGTTACTCGAGGCGGGCCCACTACGAGCAGTACTTC.

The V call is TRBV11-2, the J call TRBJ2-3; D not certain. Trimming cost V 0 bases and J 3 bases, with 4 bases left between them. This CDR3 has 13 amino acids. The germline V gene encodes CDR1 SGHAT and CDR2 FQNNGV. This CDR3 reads CASSLDRTDTQYF. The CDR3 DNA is TGTGCCAGCAGCTTAGATCGGACAGATACGCAGTATTTT.

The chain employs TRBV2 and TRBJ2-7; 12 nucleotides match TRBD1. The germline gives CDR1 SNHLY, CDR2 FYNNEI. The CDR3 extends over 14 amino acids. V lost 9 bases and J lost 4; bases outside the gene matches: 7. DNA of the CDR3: TGTGCCAGGGACCGGGGACAGGGGGCTTACGAGCAGTACTTC. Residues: CARDRGQGAYEQYF. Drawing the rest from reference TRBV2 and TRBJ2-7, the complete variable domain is EPEVTQTPSHQVTQMGQEVILRCVPISNHLYFYWYRQILGQKVEFLVSFYNNEISEKSEIFDDQFSVERPDGSNFTLKIRSTKLEDSAMYFCARDRGQGAYEQYFGPGTRLTVT.

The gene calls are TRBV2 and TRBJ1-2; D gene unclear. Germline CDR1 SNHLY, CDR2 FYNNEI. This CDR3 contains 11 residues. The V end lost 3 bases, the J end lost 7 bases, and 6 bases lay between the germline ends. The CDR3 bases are TGTGCCAGCAGTGAGGAGGGTGGCTACACCTTC. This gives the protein CASSEEGGYTF. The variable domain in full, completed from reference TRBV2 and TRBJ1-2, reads EPEVTQTPSHQVTQMGQEVILRCVPISNHLYFYWYRQILGQKVEFLVSFYNNEISEKSEIFDDQFSVERPDGSNFTLKIRSTKLEDSAMYFCASSEEGGYTFGSGTRLTVV.

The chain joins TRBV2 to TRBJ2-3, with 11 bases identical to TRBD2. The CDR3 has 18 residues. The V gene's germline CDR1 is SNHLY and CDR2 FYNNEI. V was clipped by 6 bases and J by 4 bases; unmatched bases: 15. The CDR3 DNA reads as TGTGCCAGCAGGGGGCTAGCGGGGGGCCCCCCGGGGGCAGATACGCAGTATTTT. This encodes CASRGLAGGPPGADTQYF.

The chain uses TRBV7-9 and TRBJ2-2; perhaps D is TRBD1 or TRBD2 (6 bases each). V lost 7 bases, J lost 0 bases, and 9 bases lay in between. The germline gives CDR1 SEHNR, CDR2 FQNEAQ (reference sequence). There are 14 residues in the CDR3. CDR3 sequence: CASTGASNTGELFF. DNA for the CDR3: TGTGCCAGCACGGGGGCGTCGAACACCGGGGAGCTGTTTTTT.

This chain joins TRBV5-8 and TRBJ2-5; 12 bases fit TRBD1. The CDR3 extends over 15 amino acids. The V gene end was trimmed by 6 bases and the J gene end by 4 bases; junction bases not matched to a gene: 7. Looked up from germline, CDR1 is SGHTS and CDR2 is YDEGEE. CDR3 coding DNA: TGTGCCAGCAACCCCGGGACAGGGGGCGCAGAGACCCAGTACTTC. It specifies CASNPGTGGAETQYF. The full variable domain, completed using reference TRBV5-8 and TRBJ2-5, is EAGVTQSPTHLIKTRGQQATLRCSPISGHTSVYWYQQALGLGLQFLLWYDEGEERNRGNFPPRFSGRQFPNYSSELNVNALELEDSALYLCASNPGTGGAETQYFGPGTRLLVL.